The clone carrying this T cell receptor beta chain was counted between two and nine times. V shed 4 bases and J shed 1 base, with 10 bases lying between them. CDR3 length: 14 residues. The germline gives CDR1 SEHNR, CDR2 FQNEAQ (reference sequence). This sample is drawn from a study of control samples from healthy donors and cancer patients. Libraries were prepared by immunoSEQ multiplex PCR; TCRdb keeps only in-frame clonotypes and omits some of them. Of tens of thousands of clones in the sample, roughly 90% were seen once. This sequence joins TRBV7-9 and TRBJ1-1; D is uncertain. The sequence came from a woman in her twenties or thirties in good health. Source material: blood. This CDR3 is CASSYLRQNTEAFF. Written as DNA, the CDR3 is TGTGCCAGCAGCTACTTGCGCCAGAACACTGAAGCTTTCTTT.